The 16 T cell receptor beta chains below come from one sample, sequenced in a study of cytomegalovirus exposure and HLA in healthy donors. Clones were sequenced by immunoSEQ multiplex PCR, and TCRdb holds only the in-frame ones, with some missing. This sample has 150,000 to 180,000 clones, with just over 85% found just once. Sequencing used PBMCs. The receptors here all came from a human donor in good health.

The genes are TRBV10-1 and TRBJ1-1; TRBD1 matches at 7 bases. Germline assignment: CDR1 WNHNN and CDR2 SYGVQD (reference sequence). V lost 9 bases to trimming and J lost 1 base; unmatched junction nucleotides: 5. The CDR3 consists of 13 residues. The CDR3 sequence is CASQGQKNTEAFF. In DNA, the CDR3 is TGCGCCAGTCAGGGACAGAAGAACACTGAAGCTTTCTTT.

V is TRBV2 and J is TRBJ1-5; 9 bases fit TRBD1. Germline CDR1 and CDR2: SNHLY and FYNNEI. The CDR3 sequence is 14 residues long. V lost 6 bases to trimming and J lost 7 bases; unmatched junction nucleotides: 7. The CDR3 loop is CASRNRGLGQPQHF. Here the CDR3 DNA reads TGTGCCAGCAGGAACAGGGGGCTCGGCCAGCCCCAGCATTTT.

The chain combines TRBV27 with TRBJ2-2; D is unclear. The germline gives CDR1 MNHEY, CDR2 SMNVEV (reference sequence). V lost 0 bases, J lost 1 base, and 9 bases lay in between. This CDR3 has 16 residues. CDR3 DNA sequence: TGTGCCAGCAGTTTATCGCCCAACATGAACACCGGGGAGCTGTTTTTT. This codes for CASSLSPNMNTGELFF.

CDR3 loop: CASRRGVGQGNEKLFF. CDR3 DNA: TGTGCCAGCCGACGGGGGGTGGGGCAGGGTAATGAAAAACTGTTTTTT. V gene TRBV27 combines with J gene TRBJ1-4; the D gene is possibly TRBD1 (5 bases). This CDR3 is 16 amino acids long. V lost 8 bases and J 4 bases, leaving 20 bases between the germline ends. Germline V gene data show CDR1 as MNHEY and CDR2 as SMNVEV (reference sequence).

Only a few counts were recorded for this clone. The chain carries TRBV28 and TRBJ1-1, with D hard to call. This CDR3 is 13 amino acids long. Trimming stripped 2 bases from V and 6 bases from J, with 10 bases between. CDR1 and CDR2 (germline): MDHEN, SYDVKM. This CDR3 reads CASSLAFLAEAFF. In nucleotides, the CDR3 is TGTGCCAGCAGTTTAGCCTTTTTAGCTGAAGCTTTCTTT.

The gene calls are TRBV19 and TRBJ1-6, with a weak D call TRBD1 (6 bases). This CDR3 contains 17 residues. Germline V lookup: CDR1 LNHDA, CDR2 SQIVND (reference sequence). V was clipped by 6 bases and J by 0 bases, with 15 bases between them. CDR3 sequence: CASRRRTESSYNSPLHF. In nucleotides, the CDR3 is TGTGCCAGTAGAAGAAGGACAGAGAGCTCCTATAATTCACCCCTCCACTTT.

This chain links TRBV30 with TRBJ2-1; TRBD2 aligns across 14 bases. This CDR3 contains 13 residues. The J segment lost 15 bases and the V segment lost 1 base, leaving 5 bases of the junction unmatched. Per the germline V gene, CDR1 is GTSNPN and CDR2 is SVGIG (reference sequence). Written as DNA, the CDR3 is TGTGCCTGGAGTGCGACTAGCGGGAGGGCCTTGTTCTTC. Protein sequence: CAWSATSGRALFF.

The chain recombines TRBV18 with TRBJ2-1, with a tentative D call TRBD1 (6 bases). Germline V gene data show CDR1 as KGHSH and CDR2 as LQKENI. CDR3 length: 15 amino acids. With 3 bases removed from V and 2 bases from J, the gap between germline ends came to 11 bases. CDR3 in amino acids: CASSPAGVTYNEQFF. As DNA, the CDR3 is TGTGCCAGCTCACCGGCAGGGGTAACCTACAATGAGCAGTTCTTC. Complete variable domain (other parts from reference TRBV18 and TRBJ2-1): NAGVMQNPRHLVRRRGQEARLRCSPMKGHSHVYWYRQLPEEGLKFMVYLQKENIIDESGMPKERFSAEFPKEGPSILRIQQVVRGDSAAYFCASSPAGVTYNEQFFGPGTRLTVL.

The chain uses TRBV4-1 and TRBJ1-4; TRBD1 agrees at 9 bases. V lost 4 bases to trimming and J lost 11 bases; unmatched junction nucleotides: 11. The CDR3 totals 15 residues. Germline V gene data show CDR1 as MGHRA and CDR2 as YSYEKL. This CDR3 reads CASSPTALTGGKLFF. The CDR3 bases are TGCGCCAGCAGCCCCACGGCCCTGACAGGGGGGAAACTGTTTTTT.

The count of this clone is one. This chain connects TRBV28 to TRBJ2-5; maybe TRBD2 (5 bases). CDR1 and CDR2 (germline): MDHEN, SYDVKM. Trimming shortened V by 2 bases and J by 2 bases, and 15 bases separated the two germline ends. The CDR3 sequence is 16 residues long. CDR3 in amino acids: CASSLEGPGEQETQYF. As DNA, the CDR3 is TGTGCCAGCAGTTTAGAGGGCCCCGGGGAACAAGAGACCCAGTACTTC.

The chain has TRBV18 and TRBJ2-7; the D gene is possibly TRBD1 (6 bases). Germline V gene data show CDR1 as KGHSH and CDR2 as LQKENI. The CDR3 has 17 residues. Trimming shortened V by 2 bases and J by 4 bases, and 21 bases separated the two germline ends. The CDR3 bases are TGTGCCAGCTCACCAGCGAGGGGGTCTGATAAACAGTACGAGCAGTACTTC. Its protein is CASSPARGSDKQYEQYF.

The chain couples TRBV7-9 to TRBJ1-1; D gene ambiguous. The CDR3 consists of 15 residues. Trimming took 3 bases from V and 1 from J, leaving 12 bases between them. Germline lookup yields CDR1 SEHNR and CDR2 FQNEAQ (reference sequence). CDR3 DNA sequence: TGTGCCAGCAGCTTTAAGAGGGCTGGGAACACTGAAGCTTTCTTT. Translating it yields CASSFKRAGNTEAFF. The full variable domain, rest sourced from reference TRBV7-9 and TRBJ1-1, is DTGVSQNPRHKITKRGQNVTFRCDPISEHNRLYWYRQTLGQGPEFLTYFQNEAQLEKSRLLSDRFSAERPKGSFSTLEIQRTEQGDSAMYLCASSFKRAGNTEAFFGQGTRLTVV.

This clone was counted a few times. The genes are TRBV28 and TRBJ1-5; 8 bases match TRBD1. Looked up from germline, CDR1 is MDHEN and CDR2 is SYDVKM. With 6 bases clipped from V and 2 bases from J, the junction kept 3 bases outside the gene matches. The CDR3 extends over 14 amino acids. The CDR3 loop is CASREQGGNQPQHF. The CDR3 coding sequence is TGTGCCAGCAGGGAACAGGGGGGCAATCAGCCCCAGCATTTT. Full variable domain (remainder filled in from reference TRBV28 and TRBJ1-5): DVKVTQSSRYLVKRTGEKVFLECVQDMDHENMFWYRQDPGLGLRLIYFSYDVKMKEKGDIPEGYSVSREKKERFSLILESASTNQTSMYLCASREQGGNQPQHFGDGTRLSIL.

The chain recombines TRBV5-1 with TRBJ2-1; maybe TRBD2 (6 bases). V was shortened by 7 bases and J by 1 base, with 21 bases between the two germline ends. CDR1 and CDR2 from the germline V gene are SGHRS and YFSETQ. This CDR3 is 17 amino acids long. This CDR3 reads CASVSTSRLGSYNEQFF. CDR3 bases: TGCGCCAGCGTCTCGACTAGTAGATTAGGGTCCTACAATGAGCAGTTCTTC.

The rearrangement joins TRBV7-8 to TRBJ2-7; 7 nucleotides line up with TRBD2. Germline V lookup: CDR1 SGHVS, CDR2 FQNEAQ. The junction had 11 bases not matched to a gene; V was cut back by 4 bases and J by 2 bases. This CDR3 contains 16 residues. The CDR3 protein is CASSSRGKRGTYEQYF. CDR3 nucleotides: TGTGCCAGCAGCTCCCGGGGAAAGCGGGGCACCTACGAGCAGTACTTC.

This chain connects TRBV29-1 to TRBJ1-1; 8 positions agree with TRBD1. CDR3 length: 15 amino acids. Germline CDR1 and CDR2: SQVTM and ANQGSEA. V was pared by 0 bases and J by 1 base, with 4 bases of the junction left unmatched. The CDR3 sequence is CSVEDRGLGNTEAFF. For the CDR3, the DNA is TGCAGCGTTGAAGACAGGGGGCTGGGGAACACTGAAGCTTTCTTT. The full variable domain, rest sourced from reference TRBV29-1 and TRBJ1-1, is SAVISQKPSRDICQRGTSLTIQCQVDSQVTMMFWYRQQPGQSLTLIATANQGSEATYESGFVIDKFPISRPNLTFSTLTVSNMSPEDSSIYLCSVEDRGLGNTEAFFGQGTRLTVV.